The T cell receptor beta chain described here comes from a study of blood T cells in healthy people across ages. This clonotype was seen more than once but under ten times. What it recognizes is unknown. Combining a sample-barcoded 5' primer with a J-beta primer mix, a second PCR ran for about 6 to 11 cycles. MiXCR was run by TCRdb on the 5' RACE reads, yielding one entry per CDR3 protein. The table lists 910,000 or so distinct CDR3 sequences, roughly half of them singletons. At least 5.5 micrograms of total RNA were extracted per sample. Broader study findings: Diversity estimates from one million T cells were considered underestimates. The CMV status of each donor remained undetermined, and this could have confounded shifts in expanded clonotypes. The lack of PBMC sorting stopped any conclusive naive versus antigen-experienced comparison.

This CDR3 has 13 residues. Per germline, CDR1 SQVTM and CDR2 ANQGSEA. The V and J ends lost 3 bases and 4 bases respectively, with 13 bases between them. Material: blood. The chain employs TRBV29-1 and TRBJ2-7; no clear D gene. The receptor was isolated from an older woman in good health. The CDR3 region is CSVEGKKQYEQYF. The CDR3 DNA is TGCAGCGTTGAGGGGAAGAAGCAGTACGAGCAGTACTTC.